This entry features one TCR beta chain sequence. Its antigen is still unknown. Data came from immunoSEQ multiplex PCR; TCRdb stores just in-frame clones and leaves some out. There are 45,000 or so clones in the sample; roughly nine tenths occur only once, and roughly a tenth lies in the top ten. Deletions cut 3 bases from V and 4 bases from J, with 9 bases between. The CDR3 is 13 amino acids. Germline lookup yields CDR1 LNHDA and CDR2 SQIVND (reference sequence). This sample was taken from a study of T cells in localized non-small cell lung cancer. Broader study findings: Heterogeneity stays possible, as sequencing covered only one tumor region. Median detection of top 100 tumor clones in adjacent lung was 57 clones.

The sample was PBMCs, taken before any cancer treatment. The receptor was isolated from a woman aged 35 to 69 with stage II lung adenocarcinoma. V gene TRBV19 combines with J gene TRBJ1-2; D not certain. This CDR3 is CASSIRSPYGYTF. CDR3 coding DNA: TGTGCCAGTAGTATTCGCTCACCCTATGGCTACACCTTC.